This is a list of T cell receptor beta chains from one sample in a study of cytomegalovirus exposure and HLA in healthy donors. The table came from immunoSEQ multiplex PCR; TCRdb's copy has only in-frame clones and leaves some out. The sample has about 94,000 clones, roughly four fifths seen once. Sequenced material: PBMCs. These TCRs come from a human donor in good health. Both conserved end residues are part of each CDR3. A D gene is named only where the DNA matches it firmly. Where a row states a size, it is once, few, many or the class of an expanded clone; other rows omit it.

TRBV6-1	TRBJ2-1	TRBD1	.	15	TGTGCCAGCAGTGGCGGGACAGGGATGGGGGATGAGCAGTTCTTC	CASSGGTGMGDEQFF
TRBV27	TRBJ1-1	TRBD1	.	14	TGTGCCAGCAGTTTCAGGGGGACGAACACTGAAGCTTTCTTT	CASSFRGTNTEAFF
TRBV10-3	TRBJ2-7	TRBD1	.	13	TGTGCCATCAGTGAGGGGACAGGGTTCGAGCAGTACTTC	CAISEGTGFEQYF
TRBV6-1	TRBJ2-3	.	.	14	TGTGCCAGCAGCCGGGGGACAGTGAGGGATACGCAGTATTTT	CASSRGTVRDTQYF
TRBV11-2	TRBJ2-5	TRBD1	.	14	TGTGCCAGCAGCTTAGGGGACAGGGGAGTGACCCAGTACTTC	CASSLGDRGVTQYF
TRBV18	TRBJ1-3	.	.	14	TGTGCCAGCTTGGGGCTCCTCGCGTGGGACACCATATATTTT	CASLGLLAWDTIYF
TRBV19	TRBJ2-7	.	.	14	TGTGCCAGTAGTACCCCCGGGGGAGGAGTCGAGCAGTACTTC	CASSTPGGGVEQYF
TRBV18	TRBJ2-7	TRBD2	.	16	TGTGCCAGCTCACCTTGGACTAGCGCGACACAATACGAGCAGTACTTC	CASSPWTSATQYEQYF
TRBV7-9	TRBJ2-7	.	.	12	TGTTCCAGCAGCCCACAGGGTAACGAGCAGTACTTC	CSSSPQGNEQYF
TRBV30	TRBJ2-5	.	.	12	TGTGCCTGGATGGCTAGGGGAGAGACCCAGTACTTC	CAWMARGETQYF
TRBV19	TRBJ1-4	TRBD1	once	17	TGTGCCAGTAGTGCATCCAGGGGGCGCGGTGCTAATGAAAAACTGTTTTTT	CASSASRGRGANEKLFF
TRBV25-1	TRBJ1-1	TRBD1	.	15	TGTGCCAGCAGTACTCCGGGACAGCTGAACACTGAAGCTTTCTTT	CASSTPGQLNTEAFF
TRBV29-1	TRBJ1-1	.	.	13	TGCAGCGTTGATGGGCTCTCCAGCACTGAAGCTTTCTTT	CSVDGLSSTEAFF
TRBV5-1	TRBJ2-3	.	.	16	TGCGCCAGCAGCACGGGACACGTTACCTCCTCGGATACGCAGTATTTT	CASSTGHVTSSDTQYF
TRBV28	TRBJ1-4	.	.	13	TGTGCCAGCAGCCAGGCAGAAAATGAAAAACTGTTTTTT	CASSQAENEKLFF
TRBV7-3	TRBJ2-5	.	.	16	TGTGCCAGCAGCTTCGGTAGCGGCACAAGCCAAGAGACCCAGTACTTC	CASSFGSGTSQETQYF
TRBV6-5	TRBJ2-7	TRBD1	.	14	TGTGCCAGCAGTCAGGGACAGGGGACCTACGAGCAGTACTTC	CASSQGQGTYEQYF
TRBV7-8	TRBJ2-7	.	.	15	TGTGCCAGCAGCTTAGGCGACGCCCGAGGCTACGAGCAGTACTTC	CASSLGDARGYEQYF
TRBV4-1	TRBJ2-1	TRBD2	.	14	TGCGCCAGCAGCCATCCGGGACTAGAGACAGAGCAGTTCTTC	CASSHPGLETEQFF
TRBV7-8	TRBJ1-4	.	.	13	TGTGCCAGCAGCATACCCGGGGTCCAAAAACTGTTTTTT	CASSIPGVQKLFF
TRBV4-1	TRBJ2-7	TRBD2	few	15	TGCGCCAGCAGCTGGGAGGGTGCGGGAGGCTACGAGCAGTACTTC	CASSWEGAGGYEQYF
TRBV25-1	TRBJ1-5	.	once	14	TGTGCCAGCACCGTGGGGCCGTGGCGTCGGCCCCAGCATTTT	CASTVGPWRRPQHF
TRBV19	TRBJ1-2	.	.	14	TGTGCCAGTAGTACCTGGGACTTTAAGGAGGGCTACACCTTC	CASSTWDFKEGYTF
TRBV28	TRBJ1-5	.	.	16	TGTGCCAGCAGTGATCAACTTGGACACCTTCATCAGCCCCAGCATTTT	CASSDQLGHLHQPQHF
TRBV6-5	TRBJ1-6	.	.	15	TGTGCCAGCAGTCCCCGTACAGGGCTGGGAACACCCCTCCACTTT	CASSPRTGLGTPLHF
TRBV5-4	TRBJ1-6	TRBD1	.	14	TGTGCCAGCAGCCCGGGACAGGGTTATTCACCCCTCCACTTT	CASSPGQGYSPLHF
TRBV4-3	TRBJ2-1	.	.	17	TGCGCCAGCAGCCAAGATCCAGGTGCGAGCTCCTACAATGAGCAGTTCTTC	CASSQDPGASSYNEQFF
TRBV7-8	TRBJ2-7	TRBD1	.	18	TGTGCCAGCAGCTTTAAGACGGGACAGGGAGCTCTCTCCTACGAGCAGTACTTC	CASSFKTGQGALSYEQYF
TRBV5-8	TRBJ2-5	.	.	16	TGTGCCAGCAGCTCCACCGGGGGTCGGATTATCGAGACCCAGTACTTC	CASSSTGGRIIETQYF
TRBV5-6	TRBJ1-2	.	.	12	TGTGCCAGCAGCCTGGTGGACAAGGCCTACACCTTC	CASSLVDKAYTF
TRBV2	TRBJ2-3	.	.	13	TGTGCCAGCCTCGGACTAAGCACAGATACGCAGTATTTT	CASLGLSTDTQYF
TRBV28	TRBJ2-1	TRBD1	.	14	TGTGCCAGCAGGGGACAGGCCTCCTACAATGAGCAGTTCTTC	CASRGQASYNEQFF
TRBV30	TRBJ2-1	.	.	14	TGTGCCTGGAGCTCATCGGCCTTAGCACCCGAGCAGTTCTTC	CAWSSSALAPEQFF
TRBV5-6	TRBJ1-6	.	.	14	TGTGCCAGCAGTTCCAGCTCCTATAATTCACCCCTCCACTTT	CASSSSSYNSPLHF
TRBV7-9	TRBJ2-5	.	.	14	TGTGCCAGCAGATCCGGGACACCTCCAGAGACCCAGTACTTC	CASRSGTPPETQYF
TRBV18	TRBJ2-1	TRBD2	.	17	TGTGCCAGCTCACTAACCCAGCGGGAGAGCTCCTACAATGAGCAGTTCTTC	CASSLTQRESSYNEQFF
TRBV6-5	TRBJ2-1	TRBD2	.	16	TGTGCCAGCAGTTACTCGACTAGCGGGGGGCAGAATGAGCAGTTCTTC	CASSYSTSGGQNEQFF
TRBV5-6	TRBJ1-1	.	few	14	TGTGCCAGCAGCTTGCCTCGTGAGGGCACTGAAGCTTTCTTT	CASSLPREGTEAFF
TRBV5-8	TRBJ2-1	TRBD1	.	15	TGTGCCAGCAGCACCTACAGGGGCCCATACAATGAGCAGTTCTTC	CASSTYRGPYNEQFF
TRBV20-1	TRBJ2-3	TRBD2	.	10	TGCAGTGCCTCGGGGGGGACGCAGTATTTT	CSASGGTQYF
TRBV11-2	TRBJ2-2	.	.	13	TGTGCCAGCAAAAGCGATGGCACCGGGGAGCTGTTTTTT	CASKSDGTGELFF